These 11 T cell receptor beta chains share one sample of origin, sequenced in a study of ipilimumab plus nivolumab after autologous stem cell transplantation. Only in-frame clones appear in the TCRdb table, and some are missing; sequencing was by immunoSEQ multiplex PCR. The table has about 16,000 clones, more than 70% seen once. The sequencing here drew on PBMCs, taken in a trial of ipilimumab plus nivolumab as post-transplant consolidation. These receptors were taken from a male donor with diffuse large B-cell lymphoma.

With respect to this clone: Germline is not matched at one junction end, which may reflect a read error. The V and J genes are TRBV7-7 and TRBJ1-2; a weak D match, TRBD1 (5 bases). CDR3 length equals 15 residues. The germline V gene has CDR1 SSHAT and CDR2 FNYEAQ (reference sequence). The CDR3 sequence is CASSFRTQLNYGYTF. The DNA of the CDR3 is TGTGCTAGCAGCTTTAGGACACAGCTTAACTATGGCTACACCTTC.

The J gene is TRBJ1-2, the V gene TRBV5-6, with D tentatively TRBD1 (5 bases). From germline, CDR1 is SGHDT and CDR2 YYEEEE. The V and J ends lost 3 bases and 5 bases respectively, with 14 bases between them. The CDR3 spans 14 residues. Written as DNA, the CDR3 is TGTGCCAGCAGCTCCACGAAGGAGGGGTATGGCTACACCTTC. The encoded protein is CASSSTKEGYGYTF.

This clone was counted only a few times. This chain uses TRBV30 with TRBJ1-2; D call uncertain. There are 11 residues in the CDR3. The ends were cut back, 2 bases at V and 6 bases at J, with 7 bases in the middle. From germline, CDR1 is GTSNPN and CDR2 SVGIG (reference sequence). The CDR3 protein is CAWSYVHGYTF. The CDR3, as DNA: TGTGCCTGGAGTTACGTCCATGGCTACACCTTC.

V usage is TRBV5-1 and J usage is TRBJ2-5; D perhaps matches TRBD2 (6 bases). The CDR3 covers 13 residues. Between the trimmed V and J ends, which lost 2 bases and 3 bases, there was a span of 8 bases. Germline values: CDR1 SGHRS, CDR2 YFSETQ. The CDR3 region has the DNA TGCGCCAGCAGCTTAGGAGGGGAAGAGACCCAGTACTTC. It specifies CASSLGGEETQYF. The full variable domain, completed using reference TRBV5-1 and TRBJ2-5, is KAGVTQTPRYLIKTRGQQVTLSCSPISGHRSVSWYQQTPGQGLQFLFEYFSETQRNKGNFPGRFSGRQFSNSRSEMNVSTLELGDSALYLCASSLGGEETQYFGPGTRLLVL.

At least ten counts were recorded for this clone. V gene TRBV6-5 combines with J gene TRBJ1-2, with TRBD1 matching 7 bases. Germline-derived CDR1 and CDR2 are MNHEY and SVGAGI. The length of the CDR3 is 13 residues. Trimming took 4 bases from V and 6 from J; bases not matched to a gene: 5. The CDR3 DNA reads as TGTGCCAGCAGTTCTGGCAGGGGGAATGGCTACACCTTC. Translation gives CASSSGRGNGYTF.

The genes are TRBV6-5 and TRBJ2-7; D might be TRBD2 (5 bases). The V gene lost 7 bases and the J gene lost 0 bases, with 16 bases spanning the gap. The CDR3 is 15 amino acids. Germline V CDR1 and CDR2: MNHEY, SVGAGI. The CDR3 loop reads CASTPGMSSSYEQYF. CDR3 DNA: TGTGCCAGCACCCCGGGGATGTCTAGCTCCTACGAGCAGTACTTC.

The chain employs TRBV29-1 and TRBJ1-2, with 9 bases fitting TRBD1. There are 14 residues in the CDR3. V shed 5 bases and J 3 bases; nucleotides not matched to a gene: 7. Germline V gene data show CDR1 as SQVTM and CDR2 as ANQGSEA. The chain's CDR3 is CSVLEQGAYYGYTF. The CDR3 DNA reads TGCAGCGTTCTGGAACAGGGGGCCTACTATGGCTACACCTTC. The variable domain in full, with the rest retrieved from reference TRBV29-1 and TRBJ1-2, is SAVISQKPSRDICQRGTSLTIQCQVDSQVTMMFWYRQQPGQSLTLIATANQGSEATYESGFVIDKFPISRPNLTFSTLTVSNMSPEDSSIYLCSVLEQGAYYGYTFGSGTRLTVV.

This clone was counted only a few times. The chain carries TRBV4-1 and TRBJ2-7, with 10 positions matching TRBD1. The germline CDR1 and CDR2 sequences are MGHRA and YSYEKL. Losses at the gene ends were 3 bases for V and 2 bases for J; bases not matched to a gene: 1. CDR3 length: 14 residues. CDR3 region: CASSHGTGAYEQYF. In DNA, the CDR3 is TGCGCCAGCAGCCACGGGACAGGGGCCTACGAGCAGTACTTC.

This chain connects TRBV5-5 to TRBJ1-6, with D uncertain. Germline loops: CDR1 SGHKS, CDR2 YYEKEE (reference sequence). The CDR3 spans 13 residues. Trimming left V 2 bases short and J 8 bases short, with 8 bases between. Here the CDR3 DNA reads TGTGCCAGCAGCTTAATTGAGGATTCACCCCTCCACTTT. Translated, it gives CASSLIEDSPLHF.

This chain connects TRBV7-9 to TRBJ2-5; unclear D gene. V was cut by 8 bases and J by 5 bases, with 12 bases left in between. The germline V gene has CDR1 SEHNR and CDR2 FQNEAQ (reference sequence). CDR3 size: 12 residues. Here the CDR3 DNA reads TGTGCCAGCTCCCCCCTGGGGGAGACCCAGTACTTC. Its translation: CASSPLGETQYF.

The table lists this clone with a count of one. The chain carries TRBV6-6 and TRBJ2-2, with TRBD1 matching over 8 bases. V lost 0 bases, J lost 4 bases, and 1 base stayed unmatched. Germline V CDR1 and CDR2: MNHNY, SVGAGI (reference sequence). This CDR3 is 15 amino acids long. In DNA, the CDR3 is TGTGCCAGCAGTTACTCCGACAGGGGCACCGGGGAGCTGTTTTTT. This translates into CASSYSDRGTGELFF.